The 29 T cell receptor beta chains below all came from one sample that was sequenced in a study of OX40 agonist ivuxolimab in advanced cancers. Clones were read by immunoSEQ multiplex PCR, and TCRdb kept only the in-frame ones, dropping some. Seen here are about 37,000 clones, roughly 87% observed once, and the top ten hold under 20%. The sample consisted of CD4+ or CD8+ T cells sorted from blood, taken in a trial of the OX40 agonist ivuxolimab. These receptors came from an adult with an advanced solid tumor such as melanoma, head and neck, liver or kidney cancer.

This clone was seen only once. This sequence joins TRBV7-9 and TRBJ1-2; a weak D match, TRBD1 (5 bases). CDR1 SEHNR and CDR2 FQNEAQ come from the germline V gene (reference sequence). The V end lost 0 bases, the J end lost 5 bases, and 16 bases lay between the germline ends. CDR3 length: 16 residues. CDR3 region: CASSLAQTETLYGYTF. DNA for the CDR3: TGTGCCAGCAGCTTAGCGCAGACAGAGACTCTATATGGCTACACCTTC.

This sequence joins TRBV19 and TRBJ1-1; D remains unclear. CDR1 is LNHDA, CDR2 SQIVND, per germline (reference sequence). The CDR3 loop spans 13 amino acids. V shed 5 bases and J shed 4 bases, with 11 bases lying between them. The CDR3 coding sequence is TGTGCCAGTAGTCTAGGACCTGGCACTGAAGCTTTCTTT. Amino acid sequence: CASSLGPGTEAFF. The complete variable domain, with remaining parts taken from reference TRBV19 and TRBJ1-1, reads DGGITQSPKYLFRKEGQNVTLSCEQNLNHDAMYWYRQDPGQGLRLIYYSQIVNDFQKGDIAEGYSVSREKKESFPLTVTSAQKNPTAFYLCASSLGPGTEAFFGQGTRLTVV.

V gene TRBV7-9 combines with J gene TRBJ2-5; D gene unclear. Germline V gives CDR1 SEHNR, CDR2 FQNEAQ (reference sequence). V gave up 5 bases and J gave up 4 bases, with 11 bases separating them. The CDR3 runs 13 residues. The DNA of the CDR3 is TGTGCCAGCAGCCCCAAGGACGGAGAGACCCAGTACTTC. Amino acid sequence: CASSPKDGETQYF.

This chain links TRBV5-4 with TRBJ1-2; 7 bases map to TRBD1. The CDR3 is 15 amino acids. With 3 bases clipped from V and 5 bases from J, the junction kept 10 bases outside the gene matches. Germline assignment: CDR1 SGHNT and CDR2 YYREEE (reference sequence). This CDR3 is CASSSPTEGAYGYTF. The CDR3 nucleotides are TGTGCCAGCAGCTCCCCCACGGAGGGGGCATATGGCTACACCTTC. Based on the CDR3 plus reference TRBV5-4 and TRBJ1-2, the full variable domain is ETGVTQSPTHLIKTRGQQVTLRCSSQSGHNTVSWYQQALGQGPQFIFQYYREEENGRGNFPPRFSGLQFPNYSSELNVNALELDDSALYLCASSSPTEGAYGYTFGSGTRLTVV.

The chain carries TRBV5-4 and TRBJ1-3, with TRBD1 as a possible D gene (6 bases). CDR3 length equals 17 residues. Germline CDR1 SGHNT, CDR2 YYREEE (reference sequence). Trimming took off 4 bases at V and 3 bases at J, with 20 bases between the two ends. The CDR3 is CASSHLGGGLNGNTIYF. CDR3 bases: TGTGCCAGCAGCCACCTAGGGGGGGGTTTGAATGGAAACACCATATATTTT.

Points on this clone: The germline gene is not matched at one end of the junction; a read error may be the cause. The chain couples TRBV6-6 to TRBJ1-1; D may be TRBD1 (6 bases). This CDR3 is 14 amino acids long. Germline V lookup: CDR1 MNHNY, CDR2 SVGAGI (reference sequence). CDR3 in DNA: TGTGCCAGCAGTTACGCAGGGGTGAATACTGAAGCTTTCTTT. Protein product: CASSYAGVNTEAFF.

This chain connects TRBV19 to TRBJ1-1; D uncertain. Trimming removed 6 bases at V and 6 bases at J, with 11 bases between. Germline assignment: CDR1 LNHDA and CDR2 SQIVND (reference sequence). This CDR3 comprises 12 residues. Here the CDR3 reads CASSDDHAEAFF. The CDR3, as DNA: TGTGCCAGTAGCGACGATCACGCTGAAGCTTTCTTT.

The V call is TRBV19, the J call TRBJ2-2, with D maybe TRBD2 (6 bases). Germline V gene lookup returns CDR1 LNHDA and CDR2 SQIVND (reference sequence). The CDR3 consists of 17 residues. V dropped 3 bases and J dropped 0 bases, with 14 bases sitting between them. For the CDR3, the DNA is TGTGCCAGTAGTATCCCCTCAGGGACTGCGAACACCGGGGAGCTGTTTTTT. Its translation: CASSIPSGTANTGELFF.

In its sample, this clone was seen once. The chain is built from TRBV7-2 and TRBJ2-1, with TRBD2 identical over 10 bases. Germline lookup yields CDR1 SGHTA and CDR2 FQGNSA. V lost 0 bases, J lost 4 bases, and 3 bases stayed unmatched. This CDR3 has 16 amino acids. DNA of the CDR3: TGTGCCAGCAGCTTAGCACTAGCGGGGATATACAATGAGCAGTTCTTC. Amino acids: CASSLALAGIYNEQFF.

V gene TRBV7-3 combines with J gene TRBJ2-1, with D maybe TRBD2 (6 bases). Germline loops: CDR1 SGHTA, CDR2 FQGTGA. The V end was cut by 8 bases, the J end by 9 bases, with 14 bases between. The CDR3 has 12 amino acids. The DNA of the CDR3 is TGTGCCAGCTCACAAACCGGGGGTGAGCAGTTCTTC. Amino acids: CASSQTGGEQFF. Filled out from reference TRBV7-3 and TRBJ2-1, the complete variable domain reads GAGVSQTPSNKVTEKGKYVELRCDPISGHTALYWYRQSLGQGPEFLIYFQGTGAADDSGLPNDRFFAVRPEGSVSTLKIQRTERGDSAVYLCASSQTGGEQFFGPGTRLTVL.

The CDR3, as DNA: TGTGCCAGCAGTGAATCCCAGGGGCCGTACTACAATGAGCAGTTCTTC. Amino acids: CASSESQGPYYNEQFF. V is TRBV25-1 and J is TRBJ2-1, with D perhaps TRBD1 (6 bases). Germline V gene lookup returns CDR1 MGHDK and CDR2 SYGVNS. This CDR3 has 16 amino acids. The V end was cut by 1 base, the J end by 3 bases, with 13 bases between.

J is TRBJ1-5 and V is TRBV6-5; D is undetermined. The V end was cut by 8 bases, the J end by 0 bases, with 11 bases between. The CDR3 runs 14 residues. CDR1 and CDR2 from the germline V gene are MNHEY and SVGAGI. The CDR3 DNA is TGTGCCAGCCTTTCTGGGGATAGCAATCAGCCCCAGCATTTT. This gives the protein CASLSGDSNQPQHF.

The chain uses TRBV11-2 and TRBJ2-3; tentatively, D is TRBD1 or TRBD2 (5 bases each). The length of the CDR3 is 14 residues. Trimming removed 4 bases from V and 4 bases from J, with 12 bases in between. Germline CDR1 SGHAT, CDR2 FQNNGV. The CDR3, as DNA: TGTGCCAGCAGCTGGGGGTTGGACGCAGATACGCAGTATTTT. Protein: CASSWGLDADTQYF.

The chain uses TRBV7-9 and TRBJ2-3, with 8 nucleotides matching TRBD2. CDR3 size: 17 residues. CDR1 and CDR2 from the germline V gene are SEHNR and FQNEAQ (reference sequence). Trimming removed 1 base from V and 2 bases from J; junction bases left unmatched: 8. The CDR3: CASSLGGSGEYTDTQYF. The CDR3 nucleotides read TGTGCCAGCAGCTTAGGGGGTAGCGGGGAATACACAGATACGCAGTATTTT. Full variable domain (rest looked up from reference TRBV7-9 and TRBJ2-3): DTGVSQNPRHKITKRGQNVTFRCDPISEHNRLYWYRQTLGQGPEFLTYFQNEAQLEKSRLLSDRFSAERPKGSFSTLEIQRTEQGDSAMYLCASSLGGSGEYTDTQYFGPGTRLTVL.

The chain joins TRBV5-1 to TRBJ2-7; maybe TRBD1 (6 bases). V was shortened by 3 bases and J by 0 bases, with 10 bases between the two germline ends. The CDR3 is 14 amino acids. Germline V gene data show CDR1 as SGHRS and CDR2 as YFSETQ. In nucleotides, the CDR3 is TGCGCCAGCAGCTCCTGGACAGACTCCTACGAGCAGTACTTC. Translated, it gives CASSSWTDSYEQYF. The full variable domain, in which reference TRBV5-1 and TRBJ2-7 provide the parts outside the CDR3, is KAGVTQTPRYLIKTRGQQVTLSCSPISGHRSVSWYQQTPGQGLQFLFEYFSETQRNKGNFPGRFSGRQFSNSRSEMNVSTLELGDSALYLCASSSWTDSYEQYFGPGTRLTVT.

DNA of the CDR3: TGTGCCAGCAGCTCGGTACCACTTAGTGAAAAACTGTTTTTT. Its protein is CASSSVPLSEKLFF. V gene TRBV27 combines with J gene TRBJ1-4; D is uncertain. V was pared by 6 bases and J by 7 bases, with 15 bases between. Looked up from germline, CDR1 is MNHEY and CDR2 is SMNVEV (reference sequence). This CDR3 is 14 amino acids long.

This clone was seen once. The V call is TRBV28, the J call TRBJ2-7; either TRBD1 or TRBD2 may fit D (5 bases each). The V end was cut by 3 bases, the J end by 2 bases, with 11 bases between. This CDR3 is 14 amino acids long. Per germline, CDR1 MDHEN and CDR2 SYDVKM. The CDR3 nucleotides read TGTGCCAGCAGTTTTGGGGGTGAAACCTACGAGCAGTACTTC. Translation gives CASSFGGETYEQYF.

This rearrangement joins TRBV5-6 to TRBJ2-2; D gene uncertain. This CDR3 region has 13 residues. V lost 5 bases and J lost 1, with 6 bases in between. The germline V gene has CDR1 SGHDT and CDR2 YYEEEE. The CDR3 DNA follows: TGTGCCAGCAGAACGGAGAACACCGGGGAGCTGTTTTTT. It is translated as CASRTENTGELFF.

CDR3 sequence (DNA): TGTGCCAGCTCACCGGAGAGACAGGGCTTGAACACTGAAGCTTTCTTT. Its translation is CASSPERQGLNTEAFF. This chain uses TRBV18 with TRBJ1-1, with TRBD1 matching over 7 bases. The CDR3 extends over 16 amino acids. The germline CDR1 and CDR2 sequences are KGHSH and LQKENI. V trimming: 3 bases; J trimming: 0 bases; junction bases outside the gene matches: 7.

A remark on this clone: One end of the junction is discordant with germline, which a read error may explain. For the CDR3, the DNA is TGTGCCAGCAGTGAAGTCAGGGCCCCACCGGGAGCTGTTTTT. Its translation: CASSEVRAPPGAVF. V and J are TRBV25-1 and TRBJ2-2, with TRBD2 as a possible D gene (6 bases). This CDR3 is 14 amino acids long. Per the germline V gene, CDR1 is MGHDK and CDR2 is SYGVNS.

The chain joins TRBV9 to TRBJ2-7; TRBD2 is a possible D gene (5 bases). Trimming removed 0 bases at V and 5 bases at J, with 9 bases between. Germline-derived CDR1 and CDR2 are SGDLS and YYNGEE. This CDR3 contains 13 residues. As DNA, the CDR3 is TGTGCCAGCAGCGTAGATGGGAGTGACGAGCAGTACTTC. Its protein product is CASSVDGSDEQYF. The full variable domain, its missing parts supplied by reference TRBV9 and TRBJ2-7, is DSGVTQTPKHLITATGQRVTLRCSPRSGDLSVYWYQQSLDQGLQFLIQYYNGEERAKGNILERFSAQQFPDLHSELNLSSLELGDSALYFCASSVDGSDEQYFGPGTRLTVT.

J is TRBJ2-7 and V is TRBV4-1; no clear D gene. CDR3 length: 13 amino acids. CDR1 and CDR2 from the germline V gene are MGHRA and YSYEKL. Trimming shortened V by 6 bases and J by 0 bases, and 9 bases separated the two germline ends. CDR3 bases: TGCGCCAGCAGTGTCCCGGGCTCCTACGAGCAGTACTTC. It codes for CASSVPGSYEQYF.

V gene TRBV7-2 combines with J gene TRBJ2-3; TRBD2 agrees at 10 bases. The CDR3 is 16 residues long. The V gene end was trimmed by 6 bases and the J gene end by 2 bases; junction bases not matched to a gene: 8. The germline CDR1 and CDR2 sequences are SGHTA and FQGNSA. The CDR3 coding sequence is TGTGCCAGCAGAACGCCTAGCGGGGGCCACACAGATACGCAGTATTTT. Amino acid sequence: CASRTPSGGHTDTQYF.

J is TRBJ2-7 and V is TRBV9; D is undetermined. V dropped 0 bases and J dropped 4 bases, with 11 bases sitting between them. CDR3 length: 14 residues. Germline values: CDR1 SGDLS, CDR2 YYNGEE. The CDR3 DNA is TGTGCCAGCAGCGTAGCTTCTGAGGATTACGAGCAGTACTTC. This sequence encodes CASSVASEDYEQYF. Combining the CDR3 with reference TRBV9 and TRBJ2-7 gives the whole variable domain DSGVTQTPKHLITATGQRVTLRCSPRSGDLSVYWYQQSLDQGLQFLIQYYNGEERAKGNILERFSAQQFPDLHSELNLSSLELGDSALYFCASSVASEDYEQYFGPGTRLTVT.

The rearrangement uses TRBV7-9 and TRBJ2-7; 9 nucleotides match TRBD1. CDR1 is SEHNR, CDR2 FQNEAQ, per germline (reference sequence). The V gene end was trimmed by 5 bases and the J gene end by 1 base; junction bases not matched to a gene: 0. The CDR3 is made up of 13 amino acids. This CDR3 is CASSGTGSYEQYF. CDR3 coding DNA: TGTGCCAGCAGCGGGACAGGGTCCTACGAGCAGTACTTC.

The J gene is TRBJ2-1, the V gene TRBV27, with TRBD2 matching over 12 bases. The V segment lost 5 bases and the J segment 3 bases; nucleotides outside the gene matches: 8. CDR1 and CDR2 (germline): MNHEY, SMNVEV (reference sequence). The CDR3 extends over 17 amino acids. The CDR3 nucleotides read TGTGCCAGCAGTCTTCGGGGACTAGCGGGTTTCTACAATGAGCAGTTCTTC. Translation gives CASSLRGLAGFYNEQFF.

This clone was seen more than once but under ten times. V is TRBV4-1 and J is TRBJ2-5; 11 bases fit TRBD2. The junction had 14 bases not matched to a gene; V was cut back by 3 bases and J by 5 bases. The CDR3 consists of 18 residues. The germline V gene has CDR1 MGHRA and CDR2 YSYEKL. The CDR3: CASSHIGVSGGAGETQYF. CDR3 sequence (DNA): TGCGCCAGCAGCCACATAGGTGTTAGCGGGGGGGCCGGTGAGACCCAGTACTTC.

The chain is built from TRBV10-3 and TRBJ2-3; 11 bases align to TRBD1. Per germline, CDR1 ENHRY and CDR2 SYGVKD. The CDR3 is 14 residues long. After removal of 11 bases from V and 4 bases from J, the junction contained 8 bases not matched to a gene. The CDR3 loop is CACRTGGDADTQYF. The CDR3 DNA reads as TGTGCCTGCCGGACAGGGGGCGACGCAGATACGCAGTATTTT.

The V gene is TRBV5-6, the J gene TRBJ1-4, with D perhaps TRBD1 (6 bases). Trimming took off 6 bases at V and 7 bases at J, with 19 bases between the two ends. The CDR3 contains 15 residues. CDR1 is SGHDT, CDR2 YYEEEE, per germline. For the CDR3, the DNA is TGTGCCAGCAAAATTAGTACCTCCAGGGGTGAAAAACTGTTTTTT. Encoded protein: CASKISTSRGEKLFF.